This T cell receptor (beta chain) was obtained from a study of OX40 agonist ivuxolimab in advanced cancers. Study-wide context: In this cohort, patients received ivuxolimab, an agonistic anti-OX40 (CD134) antibody.

The CDR3 covers 11 residues. Trimming removed 3 bases at V and 13 bases at J, with 15 bases between. The germline CDR1 and CDR2 sequences are DFQATT and SNEGSKA (reference sequence). Study-wide points: Expanded clones were, on average, more numerous in CD8+ T cells than in CD4+. Normalized expansion of T-cell clones was also low for some nonresponders.

The data were produced by immunoSEQ multiplex PCR, yet TCRdb's version contains in-frame clones alone and is incomplete. The sample consists of over 70,000 clones, around 80% of them appearing once. This clone was observed at least ten times. Its antigen is unidentified. Sequenced here: CD4+ or CD8+ T cells sorted from blood, sampled in a trial of the OX40 agonist ivuxolimab. The source of this sequence is an adult with an advanced solid tumor such as melanoma, head and neck, liver or kidney cancer. The rearrangement joins TRBV20-1 to TRBJ1-1; D not certain. In DNA, the CDR3 is TGCAGTGCTAGTAAGCGGGTTGTCGATTTCTTT. Translating it yields CSASKRVVDFF.